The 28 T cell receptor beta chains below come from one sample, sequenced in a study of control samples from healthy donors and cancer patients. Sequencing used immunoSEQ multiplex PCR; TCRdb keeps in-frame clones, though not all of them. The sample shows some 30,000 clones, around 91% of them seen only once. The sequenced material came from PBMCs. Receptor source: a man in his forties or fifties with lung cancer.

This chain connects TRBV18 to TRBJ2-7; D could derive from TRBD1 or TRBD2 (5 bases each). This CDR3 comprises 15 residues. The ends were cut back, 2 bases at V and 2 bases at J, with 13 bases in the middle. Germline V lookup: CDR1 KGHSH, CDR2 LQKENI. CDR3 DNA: TGTGCCAGCTCACCAAAGGTCGTGGGGGCCTACGAGCAGTACTTC. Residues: CASSPKVVGAYEQYF.

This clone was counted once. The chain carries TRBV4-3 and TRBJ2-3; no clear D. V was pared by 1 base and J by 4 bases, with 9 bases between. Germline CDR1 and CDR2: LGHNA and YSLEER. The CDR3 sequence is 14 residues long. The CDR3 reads CASSQVLKADTQYF. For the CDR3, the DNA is TGCGCCAGCAGCCAAGTTTTGAAAGCAGATACGCAGTATTTT.

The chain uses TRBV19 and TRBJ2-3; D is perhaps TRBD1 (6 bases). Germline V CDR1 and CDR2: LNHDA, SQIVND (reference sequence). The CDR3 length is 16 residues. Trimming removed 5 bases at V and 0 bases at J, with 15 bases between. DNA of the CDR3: TGTGCCAGTAGTGTAGGGGACACCTCTAGCACAGATACGCAGTATTTT. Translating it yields CASSVGDTSSTDTQYF.

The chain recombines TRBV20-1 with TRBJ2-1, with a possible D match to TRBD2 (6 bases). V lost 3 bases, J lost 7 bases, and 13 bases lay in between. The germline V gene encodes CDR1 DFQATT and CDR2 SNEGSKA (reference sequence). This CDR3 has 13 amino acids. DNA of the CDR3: TGCAGTGCTAGTTTGCGGAGGGAGAATGAGCAGTTCTTC. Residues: CSASLRRENEQFF.

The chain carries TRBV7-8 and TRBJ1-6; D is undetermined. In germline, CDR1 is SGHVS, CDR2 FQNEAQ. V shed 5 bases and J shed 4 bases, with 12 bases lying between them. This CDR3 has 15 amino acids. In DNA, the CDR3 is TGTGCCAGCAGCCAGACGACACAATATAATTCACCCCTCCACTTT. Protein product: CASSQTTQYNSPLHF.

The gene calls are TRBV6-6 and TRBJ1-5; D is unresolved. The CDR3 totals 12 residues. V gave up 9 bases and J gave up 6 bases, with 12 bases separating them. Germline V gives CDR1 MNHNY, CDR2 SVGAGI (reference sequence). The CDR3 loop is CASQGLGQPQHF. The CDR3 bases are TGTGCCAGTCAAGGCCTTGGTCAGCCCCAGCATTTT.

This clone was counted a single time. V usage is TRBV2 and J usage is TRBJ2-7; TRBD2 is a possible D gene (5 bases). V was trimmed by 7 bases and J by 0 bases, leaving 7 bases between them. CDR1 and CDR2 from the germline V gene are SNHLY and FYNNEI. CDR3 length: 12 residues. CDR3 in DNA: TGTGCCAGCAACCGGGGCTCCTACGAGCAGTACTTC. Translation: CASNRGSYEQYF.

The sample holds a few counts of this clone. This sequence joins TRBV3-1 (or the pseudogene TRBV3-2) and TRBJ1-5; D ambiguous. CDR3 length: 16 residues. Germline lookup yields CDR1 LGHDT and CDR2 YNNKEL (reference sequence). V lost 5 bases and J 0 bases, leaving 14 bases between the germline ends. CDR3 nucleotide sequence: TGTGCCAGCAGCTTAGGTTCCGGATATAGCAATCAGCCCCAGCATTTT. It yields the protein CASSLGSGYSNQPQHF.

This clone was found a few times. The CDR3: CASSGGTTMNTEAFF. DNA for the CDR3: TGCGCCAGCAGCGGCGGGACAACTATGAACACTGAAGCTTTCTTT. This rearrangement joins TRBV5-1 to TRBJ1-1; D may be TRBD1 (6 bases). Germline CDR1 SGHRS, CDR2 YFSETQ. Deletions cut 4 bases from V and 0 bases from J, with 13 bases between. The CDR3 covers 15 residues.

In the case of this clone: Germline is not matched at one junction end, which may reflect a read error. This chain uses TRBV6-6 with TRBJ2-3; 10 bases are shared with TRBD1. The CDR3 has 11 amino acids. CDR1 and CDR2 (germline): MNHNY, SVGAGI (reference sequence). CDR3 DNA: TGTGCCAGCACCACGGGACAGGGGAAGAATTTT. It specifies CASTTGQGKNF.

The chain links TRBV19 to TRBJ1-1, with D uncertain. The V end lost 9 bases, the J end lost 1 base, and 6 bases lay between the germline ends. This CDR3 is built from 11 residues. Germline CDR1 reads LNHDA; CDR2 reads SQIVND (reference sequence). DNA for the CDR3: TGTGCCAGCACCCGGAACACTGAAGCTTTCTTT. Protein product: CASTRNTEAFF.

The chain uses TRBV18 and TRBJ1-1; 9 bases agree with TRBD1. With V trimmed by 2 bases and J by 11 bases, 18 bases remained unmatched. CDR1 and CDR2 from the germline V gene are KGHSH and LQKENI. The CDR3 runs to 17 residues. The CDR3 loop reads CASSPSGTGSLSPGAFF. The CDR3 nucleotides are TGTGCCAGCTCACCAAGCGGGACAGGGTCACTGAGCCCCGGGGCTTTCTTT.

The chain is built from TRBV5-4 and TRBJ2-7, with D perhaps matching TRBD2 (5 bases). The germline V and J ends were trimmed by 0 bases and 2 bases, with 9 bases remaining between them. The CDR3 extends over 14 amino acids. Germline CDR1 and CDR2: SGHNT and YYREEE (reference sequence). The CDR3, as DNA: TGTGCCAGCAGCTTGGACGGGATTACCTACGAGCAGTACTTC. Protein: CASSLDGITYEQYF. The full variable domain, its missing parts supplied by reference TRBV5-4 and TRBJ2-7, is ETGVTQSPTHLIKTRGQQVTLRCSSQSGHNTVSWYQQALGQGPQFIFQYYREEENGRGNFPPRFSGLQFPNYSSELNVNALELDDSALYLCASSLDGITYEQYFGPGTRLTVT.

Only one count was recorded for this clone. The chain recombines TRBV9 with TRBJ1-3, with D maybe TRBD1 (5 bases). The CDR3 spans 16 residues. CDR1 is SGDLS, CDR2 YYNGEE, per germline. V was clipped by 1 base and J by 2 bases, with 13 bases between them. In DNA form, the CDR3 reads TGTGCCAGCAGCGTAAGGGGCAGGGAGGCTGGAAACACCATATATTTT. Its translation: CASSVRGREAGNTIYF.

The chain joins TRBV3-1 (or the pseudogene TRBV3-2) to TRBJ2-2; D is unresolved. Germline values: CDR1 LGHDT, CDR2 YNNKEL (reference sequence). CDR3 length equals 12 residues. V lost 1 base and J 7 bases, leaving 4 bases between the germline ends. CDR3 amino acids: CASSQAGGELFF. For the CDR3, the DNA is TGTGCCAGCAGCCAAGCGGGCGGGGAGCTGTTTTTT.

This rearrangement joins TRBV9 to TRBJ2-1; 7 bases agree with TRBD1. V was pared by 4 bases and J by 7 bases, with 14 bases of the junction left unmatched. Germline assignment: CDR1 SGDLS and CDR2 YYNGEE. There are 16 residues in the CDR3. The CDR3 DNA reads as TGTGCCAGCAGCCCACACCCCGACAGGGATCTTAATGAGCAGTTCTTC. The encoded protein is CASSPHPDRDLNEQFF.

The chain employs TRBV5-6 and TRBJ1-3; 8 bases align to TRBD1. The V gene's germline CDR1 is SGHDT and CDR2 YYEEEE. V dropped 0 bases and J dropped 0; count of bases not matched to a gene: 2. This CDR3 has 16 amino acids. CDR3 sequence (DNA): TGTGCCAGCAGCTTGGACAGGGGGAACTCTGGAAACACCATATATTTT. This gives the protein CASSLDRGNSGNTIYF.

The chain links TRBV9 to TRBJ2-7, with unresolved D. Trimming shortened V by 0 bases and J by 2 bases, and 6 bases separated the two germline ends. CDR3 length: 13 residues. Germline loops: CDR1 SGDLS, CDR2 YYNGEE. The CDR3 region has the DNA TGTGCCAGCAGCGTAGTAAGTGCCTACGAGCAGTACTTC. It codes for CASSVVSAYEQYF.

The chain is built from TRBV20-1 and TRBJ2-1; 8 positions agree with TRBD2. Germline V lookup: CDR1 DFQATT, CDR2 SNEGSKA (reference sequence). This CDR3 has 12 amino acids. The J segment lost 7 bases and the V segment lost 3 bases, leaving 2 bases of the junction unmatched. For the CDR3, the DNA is TGCAGTGCTAGTAGCGGGGATAATGAGCAGTTCTTC. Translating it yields CSASSGDNEQFF.

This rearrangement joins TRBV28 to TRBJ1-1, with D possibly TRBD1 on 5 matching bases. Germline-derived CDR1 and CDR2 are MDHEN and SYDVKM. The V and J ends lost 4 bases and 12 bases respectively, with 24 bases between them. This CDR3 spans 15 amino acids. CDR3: CASSYSTDGGSVPFF. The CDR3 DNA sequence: TGTGCCAGCAGTTACTCCACGGACGGGGGGTCTGTGCCTTTCTTT.

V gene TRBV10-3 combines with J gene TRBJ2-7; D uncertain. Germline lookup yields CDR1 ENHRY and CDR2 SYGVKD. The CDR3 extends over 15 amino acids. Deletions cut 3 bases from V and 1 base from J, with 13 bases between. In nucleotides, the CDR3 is TGTGCCATCAGTGATCAACAGTGGGGTTCCTACGAGCAGTACTTC. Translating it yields CAISDQQWGSYEQYF.

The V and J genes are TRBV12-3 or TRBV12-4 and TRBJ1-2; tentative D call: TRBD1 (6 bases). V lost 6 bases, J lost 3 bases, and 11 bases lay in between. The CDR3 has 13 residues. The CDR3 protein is CASSPGADYGYTF. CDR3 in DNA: TGTGCCAGCAGCCCGGGGGCGGACTATGGCTACACCTTC.

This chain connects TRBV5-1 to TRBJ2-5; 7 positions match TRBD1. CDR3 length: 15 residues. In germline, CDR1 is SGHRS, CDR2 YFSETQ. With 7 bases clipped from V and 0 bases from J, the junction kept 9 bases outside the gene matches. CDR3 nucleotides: TGCGCCAGCTCCCGACAGGGCGAGTACCAAGAGACCCAGTACTTC. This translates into CASSRQGEYQETQYF.

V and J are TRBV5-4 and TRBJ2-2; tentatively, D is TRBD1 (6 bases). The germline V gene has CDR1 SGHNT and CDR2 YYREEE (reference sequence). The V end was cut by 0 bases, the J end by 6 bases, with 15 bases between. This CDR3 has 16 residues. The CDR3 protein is CASSLGGPQGAGELFF. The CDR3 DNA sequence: TGTGCCAGCAGCTTGGGTGGGCCACAGGGAGCCGGGGAGCTGTTTTTT.

CDR3 residues: CASSRQGYRGTDTQYF. CDR3 in DNA: TGTGCCAGCAGCCGACAGGGCTATAGGGGCACAGATACGCAGTATTTT. The chain links TRBV7-9 to TRBJ2-3; 7 bases are a match to TRBD1. Trimming cost V 5 bases and J 1 base; bases outside gene matches: 9. The CDR3 totals 16 residues. Germline CDR1 and CDR2: SEHNR and FQNEAQ (reference sequence).

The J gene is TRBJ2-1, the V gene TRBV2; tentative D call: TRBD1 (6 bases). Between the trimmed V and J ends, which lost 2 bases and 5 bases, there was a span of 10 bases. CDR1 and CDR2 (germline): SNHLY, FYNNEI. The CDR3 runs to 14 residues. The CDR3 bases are TGTGCCAGCAGTGAACAGGGGCAGAACAATGAGCAGTTCTTC. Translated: CASSEQGQNNEQFF. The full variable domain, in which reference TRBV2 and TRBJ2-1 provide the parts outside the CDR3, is EPEVTQTPSHQVTQMGQEVILRCVPISNHLYFYWYRQILGQKVEFLVSFYNNEISEKSEIFDDQFSVERPDGSNFTLKIRSTKLEDSAMYFCASSEQGQNNEQFFGPGTRLTVL.

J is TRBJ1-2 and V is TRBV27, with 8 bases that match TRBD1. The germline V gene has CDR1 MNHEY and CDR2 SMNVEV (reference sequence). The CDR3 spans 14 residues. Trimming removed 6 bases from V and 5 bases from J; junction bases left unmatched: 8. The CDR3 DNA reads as TGTGCCAGCAGCCCGGACAGGGATAGATATGGCTACACCTTC. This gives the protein CASSPDRDRYGYTF.

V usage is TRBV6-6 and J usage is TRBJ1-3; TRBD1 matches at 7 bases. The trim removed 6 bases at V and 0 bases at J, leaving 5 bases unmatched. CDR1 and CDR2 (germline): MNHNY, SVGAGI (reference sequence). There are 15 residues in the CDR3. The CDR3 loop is CASSDRVSSGNTIYF. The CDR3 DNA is TGTGCCAGCAGCGACAGGGTTAGCTCTGGAAACACCATATATTTT.